Included here is one T cell receptor (beta chain) sequence, with context. Its antigen is as yet unknown. This entry belongs to a study of cytomegalovirus exposure and HLA in healthy donors. Turning to the study itself: The 100 to 150 validation repertoires were reported in a later analysis to have been generated on the same platform as the roughly 670 first-cohort repertoires.

Study results and limitations: Rarity held for most TCR sequences, but there were some public TCRs that occurred in many donors. According to a later analysis, TCR clusters from the first cohort tended to co-occur in the 90 to 150 validation repertoires.

This table comes from immunoSEQ multiplex PCR, and its TCRdb copy is limited to in-frame clones, with some not included. The repertoire holds tens of thousands of clones, 85% to 95% seen once, with nearly 0.7% in the top ten. Germline V CDR1 and CDR2: SGHKS, YYEKEE (reference sequence). Trimming removed 1 base from V and 0 bases from J; junction bases left unmatched: 2. This CDR3 region has 16 residues. From the 120-subject validation cohort, which was separate from the roughly 670-subject first cohort, the donors were drawn. Material: PBMCs. The clonotype was recovered from a woman aged 18-35 years in good health and CMV-seronegative. This chain joins TRBV5-5 and TRBJ2-2; 8 bases agree with TRBD2. The chain's CDR3 is CASSLRTSPNTGELFF. In nucleotides, the CDR3 is TGTGCCAGCAGCTTGAGGACTAGCCCGAACACCGGGGAGCTGTTTTTT.